Each of the 8 T cell receptor beta chains below was sequenced from the same sample in a study of blood T cell repertoires in COVID-19. Assay used: immunoSEQ multiplex PCR; TCRdb lists only in-frame clones, some missing. Of 100,000 to 150,000 clones listed, 80% to 90% are singletons. Sequenced sample: peripheral blood. These receptors originate from a man in his sixties with COVID-19, enrolled during active disease.

V is TRBV7-9 and J is TRBJ1-1; 7 bases match TRBD1. The V gene end was trimmed by 2 bases and the J gene end by 7 bases; junction bases not matched to a gene: 13. The CDR3 is 16 residues long. Germline V gene data show CDR1 as SEHNR and CDR2 as FQNEAQ (reference sequence). DNA of the CDR3: TGTGCCAGCAGCTTAAAGGTAGACAGGGAAAATCATGAAGCTTTCTTT. Translating it yields CASSLKVDRENHEAFF.

The V call is TRBV29-1, the J call TRBJ2-5; the match to TRBD2 covers 7 bases. V dropped 3 bases and J dropped 5; count of bases not matched to a gene: 6. In germline, CDR1 is SQVTM, CDR2 ANQGSEA. The CDR3 contains 13 residues. CDR3 residues: CSVERLAGETQYF. The CDR3, as DNA: TGCAGCGTTGAGAGACTAGCCGGGGAGACCCAGTACTTC.

The count of this clone is one. V and J are TRBV2 and TRBJ2-2; 11 nucleotides match TRBD2. Germline-derived CDR1 and CDR2 are SNHLY and FYNNEI. The CDR3 contains 16 residues. Unmatched junction bases numbered 6, after V lost 5 bases and J lost 4 bases. The CDR3 nucleotides read TGTGCCAGCAGTCACTTACTAGCGGGGGCCACCGGGGAGCTGTTTTTT. Its translation: CASSHLLAGATGELFF.

This clone was found once. This chain uses TRBV30 with TRBJ1-5, with D tentatively TRBD1 (5 bases). The V end lost 6 bases, the J end lost 2 bases, and 8 bases lay between the germline ends. The CDR3 contains 12 residues. Germline lookup yields CDR1 GTSNPN and CDR2 SVGIG (reference sequence). CDR3 in DNA: TGTGCCTGCCAGGGCGGCAATCAGCCCCAGCATTTT. This translates into CACQGGNQPQHF.

J is TRBJ1-1 and V is TRBV28, with a weak D call TRBD1 (5 bases). CDR1 is MDHEN, CDR2 SYDVKM, per germline. V was shortened by 7 bases and J by 1 base, with 7 bases between the two germline ends. The CDR3 has 12 amino acids. Here the CDR3 DNA reads TGTGCCAGCATCGGACAGAACACTGAAGCTTTCTTT. The encoded protein is CASIGQNTEAFF.

J is TRBJ2-7 and V is TRBV14; possibly TRBD1 for D (6 bases). Trimming left V 4 bases short and J 1 base short, with 11 bases between. CDR1 and CDR2 (germline): SGHDN, FVKESK. The CDR3 totals 14 residues. CDR3 nucleotide sequence: TGTGCCAGCAGCCCATTAACAGGGTCCTACGAGCAGTACTTC. Translating gives CASSPLTGSYEQYF.

The chain links TRBV6-2 or TRBV6-3 to TRBJ1-1; D remains unclear. CDR1 is MNHEY, CDR2 SVGEGT, per germline. The CDR3 length is 13 residues. The V end was cut by 6 bases, the J end by 1 base, with 9 bases between. Here the CDR3 reads CASSRQSNTEAFF. The CDR3 DNA sequence: TGTGCCAGCAGCCGCCAGTCGAACACTGAAGCTTTCTTT.

V usage is TRBV20-1 and J usage is TRBJ2-1; 15 positions agree with TRBD2. The CDR3 covers 17 residues. Germline trimming cut 3 bases from V and 0 bases from J; bases unmatched to any gene: 3. Germline assignment: CDR1 DFQATT and CDR2 SNEGSKA (reference sequence). DNA of the CDR3: TGCAGTGCTAGTGGGACTAGCGGGGGGTACTCCTACAATGAGCAGTTCTTC. It encodes CSASGTSGGYSYNEQFF.